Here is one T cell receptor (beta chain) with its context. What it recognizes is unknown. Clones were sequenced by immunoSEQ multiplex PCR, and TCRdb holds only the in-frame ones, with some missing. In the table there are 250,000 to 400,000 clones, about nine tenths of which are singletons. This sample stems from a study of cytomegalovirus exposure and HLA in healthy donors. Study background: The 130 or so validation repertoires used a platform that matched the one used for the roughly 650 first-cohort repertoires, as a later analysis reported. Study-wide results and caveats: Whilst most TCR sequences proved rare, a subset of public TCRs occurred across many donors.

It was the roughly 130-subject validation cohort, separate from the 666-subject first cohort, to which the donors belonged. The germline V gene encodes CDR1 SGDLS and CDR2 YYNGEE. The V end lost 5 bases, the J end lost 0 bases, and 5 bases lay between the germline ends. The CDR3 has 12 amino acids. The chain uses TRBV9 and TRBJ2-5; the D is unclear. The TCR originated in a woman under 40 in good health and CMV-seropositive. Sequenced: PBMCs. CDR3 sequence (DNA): TGTGCCAGCAGGGGCGACCAAGAGACCCAGTACTTC. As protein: CASRGDQETQYF.